The following is a T cell receptor (beta chain) sequence with its context. Sequenced by immunoSEQ multiplex PCR; TCRdb stores in-frame clones only, minus some. The profile shows tens of thousands of clones, approximately 89% of them singletons. These data originate in a study of T cell changes during pregnancy in multiple sclerosis. Losses at the gene ends were 2 bases for V and 7 bases for J; bases not matched to a gene: 7. The CDR3 spans 16 residues. Germline loops: CDR1 MNHEY, CDR2 SMNVEV (reference sequence). The material sequenced was CD8+ T cells from peripheral blood mononuclear cells, taken in the second trimester of pregnancy. This sequence was found in a female donor with multiple sclerosis, enrolled in a pregnancy study. The rearrangement links TRBV27 to TRBJ2-1; the match to TRBD1 covers 11 bases. CDR3 in amino acids: CASSLTGTGGRNEQFF. DNA for the CDR3: TGTGCCAGCAGTTTAACCGGGACAGGGGGTAGAAATGAGCAGTTCTTC.